These T cell receptor beta chains were read from a single sample in a study of blood T cell repertoires in COVID-19. Repertoires were generated with immunoSEQ multiplex PCR, while TCRdb's copy carries only in-frame clones and drops some. The sample has about 410,000 clones, 75% to 90% seen once. Sequences were obtained from peripheral blood. Every receptor here comes from a woman aged 40 to 50 with COVID-19, enrolled during active disease. The CDR3 runs from the conserved cysteine through the conserved F or W. Each record gives: D gene, clone size, J gene, V gene, CDR3 DNA, CDR3 protein. D genes are given only for firm matches. Size is stated for part of the rows, as once, few or many counts, or as a class when the clone is expanded.

TRBD1	-	TRBJ2-5	TRBV27	TGTGCCAGCAGTCTCCAGGGGGAAGAGACCCAGTACTTC	CASSLQGEETQYF
TRBD1	many	TRBJ1-2	TRBV27	TGTGCCAGCAGTTTATCTTTTGAGACAGGGCAAGAGGGCTACACCTTC	CASSLSFETGQEGYTF
TRBD2	-	TRBJ2-7	TRBV19	TGTGCCAGTAGTAAGGCTAGCGGGAGTAAAGAAGAGCAGTACTTC	CASSKASGSKEEQYF
-	-	TRBJ1-5	TRBV18	TGTGCCAGCTCACCATTTGAAAGCATTGGTGTTAATCAGCCCCAGCATTTT	CASSPFESIGVNQPQHF
-	-	TRBJ1-2	TRBV5-1	TGCGCCAGCAGCTTGGGAGACAAGATATATGGCTACACCTTC	CASSLGDKIYGYTF
-	-	TRBJ1-1	TRBV6-5	TGTGCCAGCCGACGGGACACTGAAGCTTTCTTT	CASRRDTEAFF
-	-	TRBJ2-5	TRBV9	TGTGCCAGCAGCGTAAGTCAGCAAGAGACCCAGTACTTC	CASSVSQQETQYF
TRBD2	-	TRBJ2-3	TRBV9	TGTGCCAGCAGCCCACCGGGACTAGCGCGCACAGATACGCAGTATTTT	CASSPPGLARTDTQYF
TRBD2	-	TRBJ2-5	TRBV11-2	TGTGCCAGCAGCTTAGGGACTAGCGGGGTCCAAGAGACCCAGTACTTC	CASSLGTSGVQETQYF
-	-	TRBJ1-2	TRBV18	TGTGCCAGCTCACCTGGTCGAACAGGACAGCCCTATGGCTACACCTTC	CASSPGRTGQPYGYTF
TRBD1	once	TRBJ2-7	TRBV18	TGTGCCAGCTCAACTACAGGGGCTCCCTCCTACGAGCAGTACTTC	CASSTTGAPSYEQYF